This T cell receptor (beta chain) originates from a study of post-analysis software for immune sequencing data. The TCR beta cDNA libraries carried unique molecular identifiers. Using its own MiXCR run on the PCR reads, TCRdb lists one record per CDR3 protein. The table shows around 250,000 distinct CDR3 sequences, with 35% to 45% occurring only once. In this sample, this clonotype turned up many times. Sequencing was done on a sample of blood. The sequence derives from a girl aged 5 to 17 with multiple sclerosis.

CDR3 sequence: CASSGSSGTVTDTQYF. The CDR3 DNA sequence: TGTGCCAGCAGTGGGTCTAGCGGGACGGTTACAGATACGCAGTATTTT. The chain combines TRBV6-1 with TRBJ2-3; 9 bases are shared with TRBD2. There are 16 residues in the CDR3. The junction had 8 bases not matched to a gene; V was cut back by 4 bases and J by 3 bases. Per the germline V gene, CDR1 is MNHNS and CDR2 is SASEGT.